The present T cell receptor beta chain was sequenced within a study of shared clonotypes between healthy human individuals. The unsorted PBMC replicate PCRs were performed with about 290 ng DNA, tens of thousands of T cell genomes. Using immunoSEQ multiplex PCR, the repertoire was profiled, and TCRdb retains in-frame clones only, with some absent. The data hold hundreds of thousands of clones, with roughly 83% observed a single time. Comments on this clone: No antigen is known for it.

Germline assignment: CDR1 SGDLS and CDR2 YYNGEE. V lost 0 bases and J lost 6, with 21 bases in between. The CDR3 spans 17 residues. General study results and limits: It was expected that sequencing depth would affect clonotype sharing among donors.

The chain links TRBV9 to TRBJ1-2; D is undetermined. Sequencing used PBMCs. The sequence was obtained from a woman in her thirties or forties in good health. Some clones in this sample may be carry-over from other donors' samples. CDR3 nucleotide sequence: TGTGCCAGCAGCGTAGGGACCTTGGATGAGAGATGGCATGGCTACACCTTC. Protein sequence: CASSVGTLDERWHGYTF.